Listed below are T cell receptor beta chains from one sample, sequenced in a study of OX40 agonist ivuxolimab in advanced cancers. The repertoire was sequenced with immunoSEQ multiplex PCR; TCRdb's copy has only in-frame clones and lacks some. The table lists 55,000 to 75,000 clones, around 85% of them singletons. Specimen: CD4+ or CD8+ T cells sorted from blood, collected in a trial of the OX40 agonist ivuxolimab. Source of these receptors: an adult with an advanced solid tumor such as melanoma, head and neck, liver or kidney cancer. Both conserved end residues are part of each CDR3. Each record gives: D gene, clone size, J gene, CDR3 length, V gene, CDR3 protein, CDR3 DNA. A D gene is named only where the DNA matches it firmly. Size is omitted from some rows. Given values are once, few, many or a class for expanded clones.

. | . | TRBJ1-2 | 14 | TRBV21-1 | CASSRTGSNYGYTF | TGTGCCAGCAGCAGGACAGGGTCTAACTATGGCTACACCTTC
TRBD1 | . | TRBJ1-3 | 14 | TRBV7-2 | CASSQDRAGNTIYF | TGTGCCAGCAGTCAAGACAGGGCCGGAAACACCATATATTTT
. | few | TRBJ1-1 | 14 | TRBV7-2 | CASSLGRTGTEAFF | TGTGCCAGCAGCTTGGGCCGAACGGGAACTGAAGCTTTCTTT
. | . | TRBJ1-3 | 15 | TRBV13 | CASSLGQGLENTIYF | TGTGCCAGCAGCTTAGGACAGGGTCTCGAGAACACCATATATTTT
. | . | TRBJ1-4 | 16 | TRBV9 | CASSTRGVKTNEKLFF | TGTGCCAGCAGCACCCGTGGAGTGAAAACTAATGAAAAACTGTTTTTT
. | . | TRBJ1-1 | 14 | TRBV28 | CASARGGGAAEAFF | TGTGCCAGCGCCAGAGGCGGGGGGGCGGCTGAAGCTTTCTTT
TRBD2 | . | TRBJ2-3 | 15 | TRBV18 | CASSPRAGGQDTQYF | TGTGCCAGCTCACCCAGAGCGGGGGGGCAAGATACGCAGTATTTT
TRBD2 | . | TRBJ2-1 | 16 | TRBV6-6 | CASRQTQRGGFNEQFF | TGTGCCAGCAGACAGACACAGCGGGGGGGATTCAATGAGCAGTTCTTC
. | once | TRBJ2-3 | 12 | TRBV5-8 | CASRQTGDTQYF | TGTGCCAGCAGACAGACAGGTGATACGCAGTATTTT
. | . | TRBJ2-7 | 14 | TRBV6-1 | CASSVEDSSYEQYF | TGTGCCAGCAGTGTCGAGGACTCCTCCTACGAGCAGTACTTC
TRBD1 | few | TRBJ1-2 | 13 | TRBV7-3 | CASSQDRVGGYTF | TGTGCCAGCAGCCAGGACAGGGTAGGAGGCTACACCTTC
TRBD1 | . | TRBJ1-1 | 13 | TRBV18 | CASRGQENTEAFF | TGTGCCAGCCGGGGACAGGAAAACACTGAAGCTTTCTTT
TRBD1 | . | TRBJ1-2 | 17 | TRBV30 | CAWTKFPGQGANYGYTF | TGTGCCTGGACCAAGTTCCCGGGACAGGGGGCTAACTATGGCTACACCTTC
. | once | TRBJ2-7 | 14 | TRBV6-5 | CASSYSDRGYEQYF | TGTGCCAGCAGTTACTCGGATCGGGGCTACGAGCAGTACTTC
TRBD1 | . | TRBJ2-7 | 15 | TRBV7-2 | CASSLAGQGFHEQYF | TGTGCCAGCAGCTTAGCTGGACAGGGTTTCCACGAGCAGTACTTC
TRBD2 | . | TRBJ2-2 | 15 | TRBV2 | CASSEWGLAHGELFF | TGTGCCAGCAGTGAGTGGGGACTAGCTCACGGGGAGCTGTTTTTT